A single sample is the source of the 18 T cell receptor beta chains below, sequenced in a study of cytomegalovirus exposure and HLA in healthy donors. Vbeta (60) and Jbeta (13) primers were used in the PCR. Measured with immunoSEQ multiplex PCR; TCRdb has only the in-frame clones, and not every one. Among 100,000 or so clones listed, over 65% were seen once. The sample was PBMCs. The receptors shown here come from a female donor in good health and CMV-seronegative.

The genes are TRBV7-9 and TRBJ2-7; D possibly corresponds to TRBD2 (5 bases). Germline CDR1 and CDR2: SEHNR and FQNEAQ (reference sequence). This CDR3 spans 15 amino acids. V lost 2 bases and J lost 7, with 18 bases in between. The CDR3 loop reads CASSLPPRGRMEQYF. The CDR3 bases are TGTGCCAGCAGCTTACCACCCCGAGGGCGAATGGAGCAGTACTTC.

The CDR3 DNA is TGTGCCTGGAGTGTCCAGCGGGGGCCCCAAGAGACCCAGTACTTC. Its protein product is CAWSVQRGPQETQYF. The chain employs TRBV30 and TRBJ2-5, with 8 bases fitting TRBD2. This CDR3 is built from 15 residues. Trimming took 0 bases from V and 1 from J; bases not matched to a gene: 4. CDR1 GTSNPN and CDR2 SVGIG come from the germline V gene (reference sequence).

This chain connects TRBV4-2 to TRBJ1-2; D is uncertain. This CDR3 spans 16 amino acids. CDR1 and CDR2 (germline): LGHNA, YNFKEQ. The germline V and J ends were trimmed by 5 bases and 2 bases, with 18 bases remaining between them. This CDR3 is CASSTQEGGPNYGYTF. The CDR3 nucleotides are TGTGCCAGCAGCACCCAAGAGGGAGGCCCCAACTATGGCTACACCTTC.

The chain links TRBV28 to TRBJ1-3; D gene unclear. This CDR3 contains 12 residues. Trimming left V 8 bases short and J 0 bases short, with 5 bases between. CDR1 is MDHEN and CDR2 is SYDVKM in the germline V gene. Here the CDR3 DNA reads TGTGCCAGCTTGAGCTCTGGAAACACCATATATTTT. This sequence encodes CASLSSGNTIYF.

This clone was recorded once. V is TRBV6-5 and J is TRBJ2-3, with 10 bases lining up with TRBD2. Per the germline V gene, CDR1 is MNHEY and CDR2 is SVGAGI. The CDR3 spans 14 residues. V was pared by 5 bases and J by 4 bases, with 3 bases of the junction left unmatched. The CDR3 DNA reads TGTGCCAGCAGTCCTGGACTAGCGGCAGATACGCAGTATTTT. Translation: CASSPGLAADTQYF.

CDR3 protein: CASPRGGLDTQYF. DNA for the CDR3: TGTGCCAGCCCCCGGGGGGGGTTGGATACGCAGTATTTT. J is TRBJ2-3 and V is TRBV9; 8 nucleotides align to TRBD2. The CDR3 has 13 residues. Germline V lookup: CDR1 SGDLS, CDR2 YYNGEE. Trimming took 7 bases from V and 6 from J; bases not matched to a gene: 7.

This clone was found a few times. The CDR3: CASSEGGAGGYEQYF. Written as DNA, the CDR3 is TGTGCCAGCAGTGAAGGTGGGGCGGGGGGCTACGAGCAGTACTTC. This sequence joins TRBV6-1 and TRBJ2-7, with TRBD2 identical over 8 bases. The V segment lost 1 base and the J segment 3 bases; nucleotides outside the gene matches: 5. This CDR3 has 15 residues. CDR1 and CDR2 (germline): MNHNS, SASEGT.

This clone was seen only once. The junction departs from germline at one end; a sequencing error may be responsible. The CDR3 sequence is CASSQRDSSF. CDR3 nucleotides: TGCGCCAGCAGTCAACGGGACTCCTCCTTC. The gene calls are TRBV23-1 and TRBJ2-7; maybe TRBD2 (6 bases). TRBV23-1 is reported as an ORF; its role is uncertain. This CDR3 has 10 residues.

The V gene is TRBV19, the J gene TRBJ2-1, with D possibly matching TRBD1 (6 bases). This CDR3 is 17 amino acids long. Germline V CDR1 and CDR2: LNHDA, SQIVND (reference sequence). The germline V and J ends were trimmed by 7 bases and 4 bases, with 23 bases remaining between them. The CDR3 nucleotides are TGTGCCAGTACCTATCCCCCTCCGGACAGTGTTTACAATGAGCAGTTCTTC. Translating gives CASTYPPPDSVYNEQFF.

V is TRBV6-1 and J is TRBJ2-2; 10 positions agree with TRBD1. Losses at the gene ends were 4 bases for V and 6 bases for J; bases not matched to a gene: 8. The CDR3 spans 16 residues. In germline, CDR1 is MNHNS, CDR2 SASEGT. CDR3 sequence reads: CASSAARDRGSGELFF. The CDR3 DNA follows: TGTGCCAGCAGTGCCGCCCGGGACAGGGGCTCCGGGGAGCTGTTTTTT.

CDR3: CASSYDSQYNEQFF. CDR3 nucleotide sequence: TGTGCCAGCAGTTACGACAGCCAATACAATGAGCAGTTCTTC. The gene calls are TRBV6-5 and TRBJ2-1; D is possibly TRBD1 (5 bases). The CDR3 extends over 14 amino acids. Germline V gives CDR1 MNHEY, CDR2 SVGAGI. Trimming took 2 bases from V and 4 from J, leaving 9 bases between them.

The chain couples TRBV27 to TRBJ1-6; no reliable D call. Trimming stripped 0 bases from V and 6 bases from J, with 12 bases between. Germline V lookup: CDR1 MNHEY, CDR2 SMNVEV (reference sequence). The CDR3 contains 16 residues. CDR3 DNA: TGTGCCAGCAGTTTATCGCTCTCAATGGCTAATTCACCCCTCCACTTT. Its protein is CASSLSLSMANSPLHF.

The rearrangement uses TRBV27 and TRBJ1-2, with no clear D. Germline CDR1 is MNHEY and CDR2 is SMNVEV (reference sequence). The V end was cut by 4 bases, the J end by 10 bases, with 16 bases between. The CDR3 extends over 13 amino acids. CDR3 residues: CASSSRTHQAYTF. For the CDR3, the DNA is TGTGCCAGCAGTTCTAGGACTCATCAGGCCTACACCTTC.

On this clone itself: Within the sample, other DNA sequences also encode this same CDR3. This chain joins TRBV10-3 and TRBJ1-2; 9 bases map to TRBD1. Trimming at V came to 3 bases and at J to 2 bases, leaving 1 base not matched to a gene. CDR3 size: 14 residues. Germline V gene data show CDR1 as ENHRY and CDR2 as SYGVKD. The CDR3 protein is CAISEGTGNYGYTF. The CDR3 DNA follows: TGTGCCATCAGTGAAGGGACAGGGAACTATGGCTACACCTTC.

This sequence joins TRBV5-1 and TRBJ1-1; 7 bases agree with TRBD1. This CDR3 contains 14 residues. Germline CDR1 SGHRS, CDR2 YFSETQ. The ends lost 4 bases at V and 3 bases at J; junction bases unmatched: 6. CDR3 protein: CASSARQGDTEAFF. DNA for the CDR3: TGCGCCAGCAGCGCCCGACAGGGAGACACTGAAGCTTTCTTT.

The CDR3 reads CASSLGTSTDTQYF. The CDR3 DNA sequence: TGTGCCAGCAGCTTAGGGACTAGCACAGATACGCAGTATTTT. This chain joins TRBV7-2 and TRBJ2-3, with TRBD2 as a possible D gene (5 bases). Trimming stripped 1 base from V and 0 bases from J, with 5 bases between. The germline gives CDR1 SGHTA, CDR2 FQGNSA. The CDR3 loop spans 14 amino acids.

This clone was picked up a small number of times. The chain uses TRBV23-1 and TRBJ1-2; weak D call: TRBD1 (5 bases). TRBV23-1 is placed among ORFs of uncertain function. The CDR3 totals 15 residues. V was pared by 0 bases and J by 2 bases, with 10 bases between. The CDR3 loop is CASSQSCRQNYGYTF. CDR3 coding DNA: TGCGCCAGCAGTCAATCGTGCCGACAGAACTATGGCTACACCTTC.

This chain links TRBV7-8 with TRBJ2-5; perhaps TRBD2 as D (6 bases). Trimming stripped 5 bases from V and 3 bases from J, with 19 bases between. Germline V gene data show CDR1 as SGHVS and CDR2 as FQNEAQ. The CDR3 is 16 residues long. The CDR3 reads CASSPLPGRGEETQYF. The CDR3 bases are TGTGCCAGCAGCCCCCTCCCGGGGCGCGGGGAAGAGACCCAGTACTTC. Filled out from reference TRBV7-8 and TRBJ2-5, the complete variable domain reads GAGVSQSPRYKVAKRGQDVALRCDPISGHVSLFWYQQALGQGPEFLTYFQNEAQLDKSGLPSDRFFAERPEGSVSTLKIQRTQQEDSAVYLCASSPLPGRGEETQYFGPGTRLLVL.